This T cell receptor (beta chain) was profiled in a study of blood T cell repertoires in COVID-19. Here immunoSEQ multiplex PCR was the method, and the copy in TCRdb shows in-frame clones only, minus some. The data contain more than 95,000 clones, around four fifths of them singletons. Trimming cost V 0 bases and J 0 bases, with 9 bases left between them. CDR3 length equals 15 residues. CDR1 and CDR2 from the germline V gene are SGHRS and YFSETQ. Input material: peripheral blood. This sequence joins TRBV5-1 and TRBJ1-1, with unresolved D. This receptor was taken from a man in his 60s with acute or convalescent COVID-19. The CDR3 here is CASSLGQVMNTEAFF. DNA for the CDR3: TGCGCCAGCAGCTTGGGGCAGGTTATGAACACTGAAGCTTTCTTT.